This T cell receptor beta chain emerged from a study of shared clonotypes between healthy human individuals. This CDR3 comprises 14 residues. Germline CDR1 MDHEN, CDR2 SYDVKM. V was pared by 2 bases and J by 2 bases, with 10 bases between. Naive CD8 cells, CD45RO-negative and positively selected for CCR7, excluded terminally differentiated effector memory CD45RA+ cells. All the donors were Caucasian adults who lived in Nashville, Tennessee. On this clone itself: Additional DNA sequences in this sample encode the identical CDR3.

Generated by immunoSEQ multiplex PCR, the TCRdb table keeps only in-frame clones and is missing some. The sample holds some 2.1 million clones, 80% to 95% seen once. The sequenced sample consisted of naive CD8+ T cells from PBMCs. The gene calls are TRBV28 and TRBJ2-7, with D possibly being TRBD1 or TRBD2 (5 bases each). This TCR came from a man aged 18 to 30 in good health. Some clones in this sample may be carry-over from other donors' samples. The CDR3 here is CASSLRGTTYEQYF. The CDR3 bases are TGTGCCAGCAGTTTAAGAGGGACGACCTACGAGCAGTACTTC.